This T cell receptor (beta chain) was captured in a study of identical twins. Note on this clonotype: Its antigen is currently unknown.

General observations from the study: Shared out-of-frame alpha sequences (those common to twins) showed excess low generation probability.

TCRdb re-called the 5' RACE reads with MiXCR, one entry per CDR3 protein. The sample lists hundreds of thousands of distinct CDR3 sequences, approximately 18% seen once, with about 12% in the top ten. These data also formed part of another study, on T cells expressing NK-cell markers. This second report adds: It was from sorted CD3+CD56+NKG2C+, CD3+CD56+NKG2C- and CD3+CD56-NKG2C+ T cells that TCR beta repertoires came. Topping the CD3+CD56-NKG2C+ fraction as well were these clonotypes, in several donors. Certain NKG2C+ T cell clones were expanded, and their HCMV specificity remained unclear.

The source is a woman aged 18-35 years in good health. The specimen sequenced was PBMCs.

CDR3 in amino acids: CASSSKGGTEAFF. The CDR3 coding sequence is TGTGCCAGCAGTTCAAAGGGGGGCACTGAAGCTTTCTTT. This chain uses TRBV6-5 with TRBJ1-1, with D possibly TRBD1 on 6 matching bases. V lost 4 bases, J lost 4 bases, and 10 bases lay in between. The CDR3 contains 13 residues. The germline CDR1 and CDR2 sequences are MNHEY and SVGAGI.